Detailed here is one TCR beta chain. J was trimmed by 7 bases and V by 4 bases; bases with no gene match: 7. Germline assignment: CDR1 LGHDT and CDR2 YNNKEL (reference sequence). The CDR3 runs to 16 residues. This record comes from a study of blood T cell repertoires in COVID-19. About the study: The analysed material was cDNA or gDNA that came from T cells, B-cell-depleted T cells, or PBMCs.

Authors' analysis steps: Amplification of reference gene primers provided the estimated nucleated cell counts. Measured with immunoSEQ multiplex PCR; TCRdb has only the in-frame clones, and not every one. The V and J calls and the clone size are those of that table, but D and trimming were determined from the DNA. The sample consists of 110,000 or so clones, roughly 87% of them appearing once. The sample comprised peripheral blood. The V call is TRBV3-1 (or the pseudogene TRBV3-2), the J call TRBJ2-1, with 13 positions matching TRBD2. This clonotype originated in a human donor in a cohort sampled during active COVID-19. The CDR3 bases are TGTGCCAGCAGCCGCCAACTAGCGGGAGGGCCGAATGAGCAGTTCTTC. It translates to CASSRQLAGGPNEQFF.